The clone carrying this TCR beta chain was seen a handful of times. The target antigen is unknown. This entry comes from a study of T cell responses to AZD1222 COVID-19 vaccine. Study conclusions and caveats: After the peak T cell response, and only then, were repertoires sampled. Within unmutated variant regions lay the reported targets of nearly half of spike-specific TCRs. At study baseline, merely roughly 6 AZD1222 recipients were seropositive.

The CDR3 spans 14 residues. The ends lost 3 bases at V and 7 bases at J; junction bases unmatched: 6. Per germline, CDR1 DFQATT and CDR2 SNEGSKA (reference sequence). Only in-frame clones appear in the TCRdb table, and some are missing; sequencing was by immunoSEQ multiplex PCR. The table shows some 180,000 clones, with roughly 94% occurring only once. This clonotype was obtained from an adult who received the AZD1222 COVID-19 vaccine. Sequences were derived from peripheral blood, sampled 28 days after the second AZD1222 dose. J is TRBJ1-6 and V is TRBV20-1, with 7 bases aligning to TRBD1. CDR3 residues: CSASGQGGNSPLHF. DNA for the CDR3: TGCAGTGCTAGTGGCCAGGGGGGAAATTCACCCCTCCACTTT.